This passage covers 31 T cell receptor beta chains from one sample sequenced in a study of blood T cell repertoires in COVID-19. The table came from immunoSEQ multiplex PCR; TCRdb's copy has only in-frame clones and leaves some out. The sample yields some 200,000 clones, 84% seen once. The material sequenced was peripheral blood. Source of these receptors: a human donor with acute or convalescent COVID-19. The donor label of this sample is uncertain.

The rearrangement joins TRBV3-1 (or the pseudogene TRBV3-2) to TRBJ2-5; 8 bases are a match to TRBD2. The CDR3 is made up of 16 amino acids. V was clipped by 4 bases and J by 2 bases; unmatched bases: 9. Germline V gene lookup returns CDR1 LGHDT and CDR2 YNNKEL (reference sequence). The chain's CDR3 is CASSPSGAGVQETQYF. DNA of the CDR3: TGTGCCAGCAGCCCTTCGGGAGCGGGAGTGCAAGAGACCCAGTACTTC.

The CDR3: CASSVGTGDTDIQYF. CDR3 DNA sequence: TGTGCCAGCAGTGTCGGGACAGGGGATACGGACATTCAGTACTTC. The chain links TRBV2 to TRBJ2-4; TRBD1 aligns across 10 bases. Germline CDR1 is SNHLY and CDR2 is FYNNEI. With V trimmed by 4 bases and J by 8 bases, 8 bases remained unmatched. The CDR3 spans 15 residues.

The chain recombines TRBV5-1 with TRBJ1-6; no clear D gene. Germline V CDR1 and CDR2: SGHRS, YFSETQ. CDR3 length equals 15 residues. V gave up 1 base and J gave up 4 bases, with 9 bases separating them. CDR3 nucleotide sequence: TGCGCCAGCAGCTTGTTAGACATATATAATTCACCCCTCCACTTT. It codes for CASSLLDIYNSPLHF.

This clone was observed a handful of times. This chain links TRBV9 with TRBJ2-7, with D maybe TRBD2 (5 bases). The CDR3 loop spans 14 amino acids. CDR1 and CDR2 (germline): SGDLS, YYNGEE. V gave up 2 bases and J gave up 0 bases, with 9 bases separating them. The CDR3 DNA reads TGTGCCAGCAGCGTCAGAGCGGACTCCTACGAGCAGTACTTC. Translated: CASSVRADSYEQYF.

The chain joins TRBV30 to TRBJ2-5; 8 nucleotides align to TRBD2. Trimming removed 8 bases from V and 2 bases from J; junction bases left unmatched: 13. The CDR3 extends over 15 amino acids. Looked up from germline, CDR1 is GTSNPN and CDR2 is SVGIG (reference sequence). The CDR3 loop reads CAHRFSGGDQETQYF. CDR3 DNA: TGTGCCCACCGTTTCAGCGGGGGTGATCAAGAGACCCAGTACTTC.

The rearrangement links TRBV15 to TRBJ1-2, with D unclear. This CDR3 has 14 amino acids. The V end lost 1 base, the J end lost 6 bases, and 12 bases lay between the germline ends. Germline V gene sequence: CDR1 LNHNV, CDR2 YYDKDF (reference sequence). The CDR3: CATSRGLPQNGYTF. CDR3 nucleotide sequence: TGTGCCACCAGCAGAGGACTTCCGCAAAATGGCTACACCTTC. The full variable domain, with the rest looked up from reference TRBV15 and TRBJ1-2, is DAMVIQNPRYQVTQFGKPVTLSCSQTLNHNVMYWYQQKSSQAPKLLFHYYDKDFNNEADTPDNFQSRRPNTSFCFLDIRSPGLGDTAMYLCATSRGLPQNGYTFGSGTRLTVV.

The J gene is TRBJ2-6, the V gene TRBV28, with TRBD1 as a possible D gene (6 bases). The CDR3 runs 17 residues. V was cut by 5 bases and J by 0 bases, with 14 bases left in between. Germline lookup yields CDR1 MDHEN and CDR2 SYDVKM. The CDR3 DNA follows: TGTGCCAGCAGTACCCCGACAGGCTCCTCTGGGGCCAACGTCCTGACTTTC. The encoded protein is CASSTPTGSSGANVLTF.

This chain uses TRBV5-4 with TRBJ2-7; D gene unclear. The CDR3 covers 15 residues. The V end was cut by 0 bases, the J end by 0 bases, with 10 bases between. CDR1 and CDR2 (germline): SGHNT, YYREEE (reference sequence). In DNA, the CDR3 is TGTGCCAGCAGCTTGGGGGCATTTAGCTCCTACGAGCAGTACTTC. Translation gives CASSLGAFSSYEQYF.

The chain links TRBV2 to TRBJ2-2, with 9 bases lining up with TRBD1. Trimming took 5 bases from V and 6 from J; bases not matched to a gene: 7. The germline CDR1 and CDR2 sequences are SNHLY and FYNNEI. The CDR3 sequence is 15 residues long. The CDR3 DNA follows: TGTGCCAGCAGTCCGGACAGGGGAGGGGCCGGGGAGCTGTTTTTT. It yields the protein CASSPDRGGAGELFF.

CDR3 in DNA: TGCGCCAGCAGCTTGGCGCGGGAGGCCGGGGATACGCAGTATTTT. Translation: CASSLAREAGDTQYF. The chain couples TRBV5-1 to TRBJ2-3; 8 nucleotides agree with TRBD2. With 0 bases clipped from V and 6 bases from J, the junction kept 6 bases outside the gene matches. The CDR3 has 15 residues. CDR1 is SGHRS, CDR2 YFSETQ, per germline.

This clone was detected only once. CDR3 DNA sequence: TGTGCCAGTAGTTTGACAGCGTCCTACGAGCAGTACTTC. Translated, it gives CASSLTASYEQYF. The rearrangement joins TRBV19 to TRBJ2-7; D may be TRBD1 (5 bases). Germline CDR1 LNHDA, CDR2 SQIVND (reference sequence). V was clipped by 5 bases and J by 1 base, with 9 bases between them. The CDR3 runs to 13 residues. The full variable domain, with the rest looked up from reference TRBV19 and TRBJ2-7, is DGGITQSPKYLFRKEGQNVTLSCEQNLNHDAMYWYRQDPGQGLRLIYYSQIVNDFQKGDIAEGYSVSREKKESFPLTVTSAQKNPTAFYLCASSLTASYEQYFGPGTRLTVT.

There are a few counts of this clone. Here the CDR3 DNA reads TGTGCCAGCAGCCTACCCGGGGGCTCCTATAATTCACCCCTCCACTTT. Its translation: CASSLPGGSYNSPLHF. The rearrangement links TRBV28 to TRBJ1-6; the D gene is possibly TRBD1 (5 bases). The CDR3 runs 16 residues. The germline V gene has CDR1 MDHEN and CDR2 SYDVKM. Deletions cut 6 bases from V and 0 bases from J, with 12 bases between.

The rearrangement uses TRBV7-3 and TRBJ2-5; D remains ambiguous. Deletions cut 3 bases from V and 4 bases from J, with 12 bases between. Germline V gene lookup returns CDR1 SGHTA and CDR2 FQGTGA. CDR3 size: 14 residues. The CDR3, as DNA: TGTGCCAGCAGCTTCAATCCGAGGCCAGAGACCCAGTACTTC. Translation: CASSFNPRPETQYF.

The chain combines TRBV19 with TRBJ1-6, with a weak D call TRBD1 (5 bases). CDR1 is LNHDA, CDR2 SQIVND, per germline (reference sequence). The V gene lost 5 bases and the J gene lost 8 bases, with 13 bases spanning the gap. This CDR3 has 14 residues. The DNA for the CDR3 is TGTGCCAGTAGTTCCCAGGGCACGGATTCACCCCTCCACTTT. It translates to CASSSQGTDSPLHF. The whole variable domain, remainder taken from reference TRBV19 and TRBJ1-6, is DGGITQSPKYLFRKEGQNVTLSCEQNLNHDAMYWYRQDPGQGLRLIYYSQIVNDFQKGDIAEGYSVSREKKESFPLTVTSAQKNPTAFYLCASSSQGTDSPLHFGNGTRLTVT.

The chain joins TRBV6-5 to TRBJ1-6; possible D gene TRBD1, 6 bases. The V gene's germline CDR1 is MNHEY and CDR2 SVGAGI. The CDR3 consists of 14 residues. V lost 5 bases and J 14 bases, leaving 19 bases between the germline ends. CDR3 sequence (DNA): TGTGCCAGCAGTCATACCCGAGGGGGAACGGCCCTCCACTTT. Translating gives CASSHTRGGTALHF.

This chain connects TRBV19 to TRBJ1-4; D gene uncertain. Trimming left V 5 bases short and J 10 bases short, with 17 bases between. Per the germline V gene, CDR1 is LNHDA and CDR2 is SQIVND (reference sequence). The CDR3 is 14 amino acids. This CDR3 reads CASSLPAGGGKLFF. The CDR3 coding sequence is TGTGCCAGTAGTCTCCCGGCGGGAGGAGGAAAACTGTTTTTT. Full variable domain (outside the CDR3, taken from reference TRBV19 and TRBJ1-4): DGGITQSPKYLFRKEGQNVTLSCEQNLNHDAMYWYRQDPGQGLRLIYYSQIVNDFQKGDIAEGYSVSREKKESFPLTVTSAQKNPTAFYLCASSLPAGGGKLFFGSGTQLSVL.

This sequence joins TRBV5-1 and TRBJ2-7; D is possibly TRBD1 (5 bases). This CDR3 contains 13 residues. Germline CDR1 is SGHRS and CDR2 is YFSETQ. The V gene lost 0 bases and the J gene lost 2 bases, with 6 bases spanning the gap. CDR3 in amino acids: CASSLAGTYEQYF. Written as DNA, the CDR3 is TGCGCCAGCAGCTTGGCAGGGACCTACGAGCAGTACTTC.

The chain uses TRBV6-1 and TRBJ2-2; D remains ambiguous. This CDR3 has 15 amino acids. Germline CDR1 is MNHNS and CDR2 is SASEGT. With 0 bases removed from V and 1 base from J, the gap between germline ends came to 6 bases. CDR3 bases: TGTGCCAGCAGTGAAGCTAGACTGAACACCGGGGAGCTGTTTTTT. Amino acid sequence: CASSEARLNTGELFF.

The chain recombines TRBV2 with TRBJ1-1; D remains unclear. Per germline, CDR1 SNHLY and CDR2 FYNNEI. The CDR3 extends over 15 amino acids. V was cut by 5 bases and J by 1 base, with 14 bases left in between. The CDR3 bases are TGTGCCAGCAGTACACTCGGAGGTGGGAACACTGAAGCTTTCTTT. This gives the protein CASSTLGGGNTEAFF.

The chain couples TRBV9 to TRBJ1-1, with D perhaps TRBD1 (5 bases). Germline CDR1 SGDLS, CDR2 YYNGEE. The CDR3 has 14 amino acids. Trimming shortened V by 0 bases and J by 6 bases, and 12 bases separated the two germline ends. CDR3 sequence reads: CASSVDRGESEAFF. The DNA of the CDR3 is TGTGCCAGCAGCGTAGATAGGGGTGAATCTGAAGCTTTCTTT.

The V gene is TRBV15, the J gene TRBJ1-2; TRBD1 matches 8 bases. V was pared by 2 bases and J by 6 bases, with 14 bases of the junction left unmatched. CDR1 LNHNV and CDR2 YYDKDF come from the germline V gene (reference sequence). The CDR3 consists of 17 residues. The CDR3, as DNA: TGTGCCACCAGCAGACCAACAGCGAGACAGGGGCAGGATGGCTACACCTTC. Its protein is CATSRPTARQGQDGYTF.

This clone was seen only a few times. This chain uses TRBV2 with TRBJ1-2, with D unclear. The CDR3 consists of 13 residues. V gave up 2 bases and J gave up 5 bases, with 9 bases separating them. Per germline, CDR1 SNHLY and CDR2 FYNNEI. CDR3 DNA: TGTGCCAGCAGTGAAAGAACGGTGTATGGCTACACCTTC. Translating gives CASSERTVYGYTF.

The rearrangement joins TRBV19 to TRBJ2-7, with 11 bases that match TRBD1. Germline-derived CDR1 and CDR2 are LNHDA and SQIVND (reference sequence). This CDR3 comprises 16 residues. The trim removed 4 bases at V and 3 bases at J, leaving 8 bases unmatched. CDR3 bases: TGTGCCAGTAGTAAATACTCCGGGACAGGGGGCTACGAGCAGTACTTC. Its translation: CASSKYSGTGGYEQYF.

This clone was counted once. The V call is TRBV9, the J call TRBJ2-1, with D perhaps matching TRBD1 (6 bases). The germline V gene has CDR1 SGDLS and CDR2 YYNGEE. The length of the CDR3 is 15 residues. Trimming left V 1 base short and J 8 bases short, with 16 bases between. The CDR3 DNA reads TGTGCCAGCAGCGTAAGGTCGAACAGGGCGGATGAGCAGTTCTTC. Protein sequence: CASSVRSNRADEQFF.

This clone has ten or more counts. V is TRBV9 and J is TRBJ2-4; the D gene is possibly TRBD1 (5 bases). The CDR3 has 13 amino acids. Germline-derived CDR1 and CDR2 are SGDLS and YYNGEE. Trimming took off 3 bases at V and 8 bases at J, with 12 bases between the two ends. The CDR3 loop reads CASSGTSSDIQYF. The CDR3 bases are TGTGCCAGCAGCGGGACATCATCAGACATTCAGTACTTC.

In its sample, this clone was seen a few times. The V gene is TRBV25-1, the J gene TRBJ1-3, with D perhaps TRBD1 (5 bases). Trimming shortened V by 9 bases and J by 1 base, and 13 bases separated the two germline ends. Germline CDR1 MGHDK, CDR2 SYGVNS. The CDR3 extends over 14 amino acids. The chain's CDR3 is CASRDSSSGNTIYF. Written as DNA, the CDR3 is TGTGCCAGTAGAGACAGCTCATCTGGAAACACCATATATTTT.

This clone was detected only once. The V gene is TRBV6-1, the J gene TRBJ2-3; D gene ambiguous. V gave up 3 bases and J gave up 1 base, with 8 bases separating them. Germline assignment: CDR1 MNHNS and CDR2 SASEGT. This CDR3 spans 14 amino acids. CDR3 region: CASSDLGGTDTQYF. CDR3 nucleotides: TGTGCCAGCAGTGATTTAGGAGGCACAGATACGCAGTATTTT.

The rearrangement uses TRBV3-1 (or the pseudogene TRBV3-2) and TRBJ2-7; 7 nucleotides align to TRBD1. This CDR3 comprises 15 residues. The germline V gene has CDR1 LGHDT and CDR2 YNNKEL (reference sequence). J gave up 7 bases and V 2 bases, and 11 bases lay outside the gene matches. CDR3 nucleotides: TGTGCCAGCAGCCAATATAACCTAGGGGGCCGAGAGCAGTACTTC. It translates to CASSQYNLGGREQYF.

The CDR3: CASSLQGPQAQYF. The DNA of the CDR3 is TGTGCCAGCAGCTTACAGGGGCCCCAGGCCCAGTACTTC. The chain links TRBV7-2 to TRBJ2-5; maybe TRBD1 (6 bases). Trimming shortened V by 2 bases and J by 9 bases, and 13 bases separated the two germline ends. The germline V gene encodes CDR1 SGHTA and CDR2 FQGNSA. The CDR3 has 13 residues.

This clone has just a few counts. This chain connects TRBV10-3 to TRBJ1-2, with D perhaps matching TRBD1 (5 bases). The ends were cut back, 6 bases at V and 3 bases at J, with 14 bases in the middle. Germline values: CDR1 ENHRY, CDR2 SYGVKD. The CDR3 length is 14 residues. The CDR3 DNA reads TGTGCCATCAGATTAGGTGGACAAGACTATGGCTACACCTTC. Protein: CAIRLGGQDYGYTF.

This clone has just one count. The chain couples TRBV7-9 to TRBJ1-6; a weak D match, TRBD1 (5 bases). Germline V CDR1 and CDR2: SEHNR, FQNEAQ (reference sequence). V was clipped by 5 bases and J by 0 bases, with 17 bases between them. The CDR3 is 18 residues long. The CDR3 loop is CASSHGGRESSYNSPLHF. The CDR3 nucleotides are TGTGCCAGCAGCCATGGGGGACGGGAGAGCTCCTATAATTCACCCCTCCACTTT.